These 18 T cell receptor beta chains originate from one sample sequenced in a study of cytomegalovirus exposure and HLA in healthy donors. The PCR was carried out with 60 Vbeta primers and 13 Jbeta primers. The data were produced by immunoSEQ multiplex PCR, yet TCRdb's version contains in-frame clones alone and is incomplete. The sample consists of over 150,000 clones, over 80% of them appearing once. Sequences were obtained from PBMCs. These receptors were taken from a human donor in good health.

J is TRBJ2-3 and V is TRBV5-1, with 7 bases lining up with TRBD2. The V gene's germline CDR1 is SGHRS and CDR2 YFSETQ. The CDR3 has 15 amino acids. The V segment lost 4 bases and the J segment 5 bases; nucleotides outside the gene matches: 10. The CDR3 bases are TGCGCCAGCAGCACACCCGCGGGGAGGGGAGATACGCAGTATTTT. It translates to CASSTPAGRGDTQYF.

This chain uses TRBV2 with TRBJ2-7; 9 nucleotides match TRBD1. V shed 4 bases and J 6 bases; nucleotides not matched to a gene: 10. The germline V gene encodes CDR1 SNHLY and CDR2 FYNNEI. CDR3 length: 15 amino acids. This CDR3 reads CASSVEDRGYAEQYF. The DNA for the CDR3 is TGTGCCAGCAGTGTTGAGGACAGGGGATATGCCGAGCAGTACTTC.

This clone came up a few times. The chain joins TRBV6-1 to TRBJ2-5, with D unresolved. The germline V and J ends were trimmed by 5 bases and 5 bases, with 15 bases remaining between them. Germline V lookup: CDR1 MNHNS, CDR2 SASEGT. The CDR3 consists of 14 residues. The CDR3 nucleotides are TGTGCCAGCAGTTCATCACATCCGCGGGAGACCCAGTACTTC. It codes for CASSSSHPRETQYF.

DNA of the CDR3: TGTGCCAGCAGCGATAGGGTTAGGGGCTCACCCCTCCACTTT. Translating it yields CASSDRVRGSPLHF. V is TRBV11-3 and J is TRBJ1-6; TRBD1 might be the D (5 bases). Between the trimmed V and J ends, which lost 5 bases and 10 bases, there was a span of 15 bases. The CDR3 runs 14 residues. Looked up from germline, CDR1 is SGHNT and CDR2 is YENEEA.

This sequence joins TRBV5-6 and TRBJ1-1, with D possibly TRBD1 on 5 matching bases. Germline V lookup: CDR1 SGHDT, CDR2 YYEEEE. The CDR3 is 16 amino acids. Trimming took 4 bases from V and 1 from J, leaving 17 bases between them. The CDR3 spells CASSRVGGTTNTEAFF. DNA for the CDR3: TGTGCCAGCAGCCGCGTAGGAGGGACGACGAACACTGAAGCTTTCTTT.

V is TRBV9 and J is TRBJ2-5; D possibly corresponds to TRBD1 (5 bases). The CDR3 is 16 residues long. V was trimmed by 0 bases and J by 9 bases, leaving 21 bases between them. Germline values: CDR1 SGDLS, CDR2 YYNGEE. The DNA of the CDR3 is TGTGCCAGCAGCGTAGCTCCATCTGACAGTCCTAGGGCCCAGTACTTC. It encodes CASSVAPSDSPRAQYF.

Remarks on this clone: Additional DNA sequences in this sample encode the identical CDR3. The CDR3 bases are TGTGCCAGCAGTCCTGGGACTAGCGGGTCTTACAATGAGCAGTTCTTC. This codes for CASSPGTSGSYNEQFF. The V gene is TRBV27, the J gene TRBJ2-1; 12 bases agree with TRBD2. This CDR3 spans 16 amino acids. With 5 bases clipped from V and 4 bases from J, the junction kept 6 bases outside the gene matches. Germline V gene lookup returns CDR1 MNHEY and CDR2 SMNVEV (reference sequence).

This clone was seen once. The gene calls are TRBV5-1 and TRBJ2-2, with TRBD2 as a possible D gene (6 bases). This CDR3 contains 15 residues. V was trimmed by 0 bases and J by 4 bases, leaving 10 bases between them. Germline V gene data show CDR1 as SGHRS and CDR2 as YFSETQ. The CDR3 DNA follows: TGCGCCAGCAGCTTGGACGGGAGAGGCACCGGGGAGCTGTTTTTT. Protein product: CASSLDGRGTGELFF.

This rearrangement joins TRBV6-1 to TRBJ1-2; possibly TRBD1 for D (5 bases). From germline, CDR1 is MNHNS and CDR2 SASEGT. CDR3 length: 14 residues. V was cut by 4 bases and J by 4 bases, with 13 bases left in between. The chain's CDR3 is CASSVDRASYGYTF. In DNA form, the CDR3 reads TGTGCCAGCAGTGTAGACAGAGCCTCCTATGGCTACACCTTC.

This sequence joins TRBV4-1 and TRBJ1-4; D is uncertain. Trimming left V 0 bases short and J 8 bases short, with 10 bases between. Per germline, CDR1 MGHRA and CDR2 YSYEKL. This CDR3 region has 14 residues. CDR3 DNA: TGCGCCAGCAGCCAAGACGAACAGACGGAAAAACTGTTTTTT. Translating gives CASSQDEQTEKLFF.

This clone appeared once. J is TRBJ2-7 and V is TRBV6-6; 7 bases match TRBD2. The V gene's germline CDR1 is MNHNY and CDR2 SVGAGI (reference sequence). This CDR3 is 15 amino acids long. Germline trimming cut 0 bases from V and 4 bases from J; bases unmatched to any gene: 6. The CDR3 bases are TGTGCCAGCAGTTACTCGACGGGTAGCGGGTACGAGCAGTACTTC. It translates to CASSYSTGSGYEQYF.

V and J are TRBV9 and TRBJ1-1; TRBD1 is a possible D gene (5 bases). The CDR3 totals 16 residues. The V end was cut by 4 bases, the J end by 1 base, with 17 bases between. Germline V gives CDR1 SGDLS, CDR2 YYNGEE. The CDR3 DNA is TGTGCCAGCAGCCGGGGGACGCCAAAGCGGAACACTGAAGCTTTCTTT. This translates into CASSRGTPKRNTEAFF.

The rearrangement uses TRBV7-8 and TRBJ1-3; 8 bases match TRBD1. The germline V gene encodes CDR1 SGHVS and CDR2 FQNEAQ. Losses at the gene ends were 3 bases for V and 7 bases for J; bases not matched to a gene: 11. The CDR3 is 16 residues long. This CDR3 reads CASSFDPRQGKNTIYF. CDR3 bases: TGTGCCAGCAGCTTCGACCCTAGACAGGGGAAGAACACCATATATTTT.

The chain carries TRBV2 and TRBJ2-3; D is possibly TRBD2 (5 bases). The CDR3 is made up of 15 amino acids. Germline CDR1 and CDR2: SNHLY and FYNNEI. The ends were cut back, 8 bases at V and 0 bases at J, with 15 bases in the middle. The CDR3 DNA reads TGTGCCAGCGGTAAATCGGGGATTAGCACAGATACGCAGTATTTT. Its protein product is CASGKSGISTDTQYF. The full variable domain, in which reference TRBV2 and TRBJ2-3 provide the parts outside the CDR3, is EPEVTQTPSHQVTQMGQEVILRCVPISNHLYFYWYRQILGQKVEFLVSFYNNEISEKSEIFDDQFSVERPDGSNFTLKIRSTKLEDSAMYFCASGKSGISTDTQYFGPGTRLTVL.

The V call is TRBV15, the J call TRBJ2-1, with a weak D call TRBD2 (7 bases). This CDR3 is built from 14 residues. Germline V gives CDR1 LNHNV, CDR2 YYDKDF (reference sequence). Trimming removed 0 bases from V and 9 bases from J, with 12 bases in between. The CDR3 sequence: CATSRDGGAGEQFF. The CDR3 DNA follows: TGTGCCACCAGCAGAGATGGGGGGGCAGGTGAGCAGTTCTTC.

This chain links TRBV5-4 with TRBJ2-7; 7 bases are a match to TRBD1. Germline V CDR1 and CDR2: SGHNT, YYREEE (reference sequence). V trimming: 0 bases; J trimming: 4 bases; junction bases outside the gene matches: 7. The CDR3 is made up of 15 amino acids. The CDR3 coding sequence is TGTGCCAGCAGCTTGGGAGGGACAGCTTTTTACGAGCAGTACTTC. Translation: CASSLGGTAFYEQYF.

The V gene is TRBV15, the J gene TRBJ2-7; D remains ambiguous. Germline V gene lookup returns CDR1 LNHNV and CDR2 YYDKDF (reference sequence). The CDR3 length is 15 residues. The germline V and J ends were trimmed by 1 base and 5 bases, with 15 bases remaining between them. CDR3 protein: CATSRGAELWNEQYF. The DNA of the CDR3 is TGTGCCACCAGCAGAGGGGCCGAACTCTGGAACGAGCAGTACTTC.

The CDR3 region is CASSAGLAGPSSYNEQFF. The CDR3 DNA sequence: TGTGCCAGCAGCGCCGGACTAGCGGGCCCAAGCTCCTACAATGAGCAGTTCTTC. The gene calls are TRBV7-6 and TRBJ2-1; 11 bases line up with TRBD2. This CDR3 region has 18 residues. Germline loops: CDR1 SGHVS, CDR2 FNYEAQ. V lost 5 bases and J lost 0; bases outside the gene matches: 9.